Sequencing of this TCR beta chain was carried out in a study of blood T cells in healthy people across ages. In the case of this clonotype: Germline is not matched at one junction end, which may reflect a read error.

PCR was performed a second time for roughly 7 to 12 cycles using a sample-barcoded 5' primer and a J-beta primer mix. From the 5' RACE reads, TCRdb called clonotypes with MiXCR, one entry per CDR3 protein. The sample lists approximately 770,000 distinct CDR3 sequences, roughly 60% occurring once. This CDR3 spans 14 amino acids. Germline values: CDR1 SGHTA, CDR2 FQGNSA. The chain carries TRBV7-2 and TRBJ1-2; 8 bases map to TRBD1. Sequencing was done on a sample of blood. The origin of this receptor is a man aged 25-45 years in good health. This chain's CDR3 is CASGLDRGVAGYTF. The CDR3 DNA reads TGTGCCAGCGGCTTAGACAGGGGAGTAGCTGGCTACACCTTC.